Below, 26 T cell receptor beta chains from the same sample are listed, as sequenced in a study of CD8 T cells in ankylosing spondylitis. Notes on the study in general: Characteristic, it appeared, of ankylosing spondylitis blood was a TCR beta motif of roughly eight highly homologous variants.

These receptors' targets are unknown. TCRdb processed the 5' RACE reads anew with MiXCR; each CDR3 protein has one entry. The table includes under 850,000 distinct CDR3 sequences, under 20% detected once. Sequences were obtained from blood, either unsorted or a sorted T cell fraction (not recorded which). The receptors derive from a male donor with ankylosing spondylitis.

This clonotype appeared a few times. The genes are TRBV5-1 and TRBJ1-1; tentatively, D is TRBD1 (5 bases). The CDR3 contains 15 residues. With 4 bases removed from V and 1 base from J, the gap between germline ends came to 14 bases. Germline V lookup: CDR1 SGHRS, CDR2 YFSETQ. CDR3 residues: CASSPEAGGNTEAFF. The CDR3 nucleotides read TGCGCCAGCAGCCCGGAGGCCGGGGGGAACACTGAAGCTTTCTTT.

This rearrangement joins TRBV28 to TRBJ2-7, with D perhaps TRBD1 (6 bases). With 6 bases removed from V and 6 bases from J, the gap between germline ends came to 18 bases. The CDR3 loop spans 14 amino acids. Germline assignment: CDR1 MDHEN and CDR2 SYDVKM. The CDR3 DNA follows: TGTGCCAGCAGGAATAACAGGGCCCTGGGCGAGCAGTACTTC. Its translation is CASRNNRALGEQYF.

A few counts support this clonotype. The rearrangement uses TRBV15 and TRBJ1-1; D call uncertain. The CDR3 extends over 15 amino acids. Germline CDR1 reads LNHNV; CDR2 reads YYDKDF (reference sequence). Trimming removed 0 bases at V and 1 base at J, with 9 bases between. CDR3 DNA: TGTGCCACCAGCAGAGATGGTATGGGGAACACTGAAGCTTTCTTT. It codes for CATSRDGMGNTEAFF.

In its sample, this clonotype was seen many times. This chain joins TRBV5-1 and TRBJ2-7; D unclear. The CDR3 is 18 residues long. Germline loops: CDR1 SGHRS, CDR2 YFSETQ. Trimming took 1 base from V and 2 from J, leaving 22 bases between them. The CDR3 loop is CASSLTTSGGRPTYEQYF. The DNA for the CDR3 is TGCGCCAGCAGCTTGACAACGTCGGGTGGACGGCCCACCTACGAGCAGTACTTC.

The chain uses TRBV9 and TRBJ2-3; TRBD1 agrees at 8 bases. Per the germline V gene, CDR1 is SGDLS and CDR2 is YYNGEE. J lost 4 bases, V lost 0 bases, and 4 bases had no gene match. The CDR3 spans 15 residues. CDR3 protein: CASSVGTGPSDTQYF. Here the CDR3 DNA reads TGTGCCAGCAGCGTAGGGACAGGGCCATCAGATACGCAGTATTTT.

The rearrangement links TRBV30 to TRBJ1-1; no clear D gene. The germline gives CDR1 GTSNPN, CDR2 SVGIG (reference sequence). V was shortened by 3 bases and J by 0 bases, with 8 bases between the two germline ends. This CDR3 spans 13 amino acids. The CDR3 protein is CAWRRQVNTEAFF. Here the CDR3 DNA reads TGTGCCTGGAGACGGCAGGTGAACACTGAAGCTTTCTTT. Looking up the rest from reference TRBV30 and TRBJ1-1 gives the full variable domain: SQTIHQWPATLVQPVGSPLSLECTVEGTSNPNLYWYRQAAGRGLQLLFYSVGIGQISSEVPQNLSASRPQDRQFILSSKKLLLSDSGFYLCAWRRQVNTEAFFGQGTRLTVV.

The table lists this clonotype with a few counts. V gene TRBV27 combines with J gene TRBJ1-1; 7 nucleotides align to TRBD1. Germline CDR1 and CDR2: MNHEY and SMNVEV (reference sequence). The CDR3 length is 14 residues. V shed 5 bases, J shed 4 bases, and the junction held 7 bases outside the gene matches. The CDR3 reads CASSIQGRTTEAFF. The DNA of the CDR3 is TGTGCCAGCAGTATACAGGGGAGGACCACTGAAGCTTTCTTT.

This chain uses TRBV7-9 with TRBJ2-5; possible D gene TRBD1, 6 bases. Germline CDR1 SEHNR, CDR2 FQNEAQ (reference sequence). The CDR3 is 16 residues long. V lost 1 base and J lost 5, with 17 bases in between. CDR3 amino acids: CASSLGETGTAETQYF. The CDR3 DNA sequence: TGTGCCAGCAGCTTAGGGGAAACAGGGACGGCGGAGACCCAGTACTTC.

In this sample, this clonotype turned up a few times. The chain is built from TRBV6-1 and TRBJ2-7, with D possibly called TRBD1 or TRBD2 (7 bases each). CDR3 length: 14 amino acids. Trimming removed 4 bases at V and 5 bases at J, with 15 bases between. The germline CDR1 and CDR2 sequences are MNHNS and SASEGT. CDR3 in DNA: TGTGCCAGCAGTGCCTACAGGGGAGGGGACGAGCAGTACTTC. The encoded protein is CASSAYRGGDEQYF.

Turning to this clonotype: A read error may be the cause here, since a much bigger clone is one base away. The chain employs TRBV4-2 and TRBJ2-1; 14 nucleotides match TRBD2. CDR3 length equals 15 residues. J lost 8 bases, V lost 5 bases, and 5 bases had no gene match. Germline V gene sequence: CDR1 LGHNA, CDR2 YNFKEQ. The chain's CDR3 is CASSFGTSGSDEQFF. CDR3 in DNA: TGTGCCAGCAGCTTCGGGACTAGCGGGAGCGATGAGCAGTTCTTC.

The V gene is TRBV28, the J gene TRBJ2-7; possible D gene TRBD1, 6 bases. Per germline, CDR1 MDHEN and CDR2 SYDVKM. V lost 5 bases to trimming and J lost 2 bases, with 16 bases between them. There are 15 residues in the CDR3. The CDR3, as DNA: TGTGCCAGCAGTCTTCCCGGGACAAAAACCTACGAGCAGTACTTC. It is translated as CASSLPGTKTYEQYF.

In this sample, this clonotype turned up a few times. The chain has TRBV5-1 and TRBJ2-1, with a possible D match to TRBD2 (5 bases). Trimming took off 1 base at V and 8 bases at J, with 16 bases between the two ends. Germline CDR1 and CDR2: SGHRS and YFSETQ. This CDR3 spans 15 amino acids. The CDR3 region is CASSLRPAGGDEQFF. The CDR3 DNA follows: TGCGCCAGCAGCTTGAGACCCGCCGGAGGCGATGAGCAGTTCTTC.

This clonotype was counted only a few times. This chain connects TRBV12-3 or TRBV12-4 to TRBJ1-1; D is perhaps TRBD1 (6 bases). The V end was cut by 6 bases, the J end by 4 bases, with 18 bases between. The CDR3 extends over 15 amino acids. CDR3 loop: CASSPLDRLGTEAFF. The CDR3 DNA sequence: TGTGCCAGCAGCCCCCTAGACAGGTTAGGCACTGAAGCTTTCTTT.

The table lists this clonotype with a count of one. V usage is TRBV19 and J usage is TRBJ2-3; D is unresolved. The CDR3 consists of 12 residues. The V gene lost 6 bases and the J gene lost 5 bases, with 9 bases spanning the gap. The germline V gene encodes CDR1 LNHDA and CDR2 SQIVND (reference sequence). The CDR3 coding sequence is TGTGCCAGTAGCGGTATCCGAGATACGCAGTATTTT. It specifies CASSGIRDTQYF. The full variable domain, completed using reference TRBV19 and TRBJ2-3, is DGGITQSPKYLFRKEGQNVTLSCEQNLNHDAMYWYRQDPGQGLRLIYYSQIVNDFQKGDIAEGYSVSREKKESFPLTVTSAQKNPTAFYLCASSGIRDTQYFGPGTRLTVL.

V is TRBV29-1 and J is TRBJ2-7; weak D call: TRBD1 (5 bases). The CDR3 is 15 residues long. Germline V lookup: CDR1 SQVTM, CDR2 ANQGSEA. Trimming removed 2 bases at V and 7 bases at J, with 21 bases between. In DNA, the CDR3 is TGCAGCGTTGAATCCCCCGAAGGGGTAGAAGGAGAGCAGTACTTC. Translated, it gives CSVESPEGVEGEQYF.

This clonotype was found a few times. The rearrangement uses TRBV6-1 and TRBJ1-3; D is unresolved. Germline V gene lookup returns CDR1 MNHNS and CDR2 SASEGT. The CDR3 is made up of 12 amino acids. Trimming took off 8 bases at V and 2 bases at J, with 7 bases between the two ends. The CDR3 protein is CASGKPGNTIYF. CDR3 sequence (DNA): TGTGCCAGCGGAAAACCTGGAAACACCATATATTTT.

This clonotype was counted at least ten times. The CDR3 coding sequence is TGTGCCAGCAGCAAGCGGGAGGCCTTCAATGAGCAGTTCTTC. It translates to CASSKREAFNEQFF. V and J are TRBV12-3 or TRBV12-4 and TRBJ2-1; 9 bases are a match to TRBD2. This CDR3 is built from 14 residues. J was trimmed by 6 bases and V by 6 bases; bases with no gene match: 6.

The V call is TRBV2, the J call TRBJ2-7; TRBD1 agrees at 9 bases. Germline V CDR1 and CDR2: SNHLY, FYNNEI. Trimming cost V 9 bases and J 6 bases; bases outside gene matches: 12. The CDR3 consists of 14 residues. The CDR3 region is CARGERQGVGEQYF. The CDR3 bases are TGTGCCAGGGGGGAGAGACAGGGGGTCGGCGAGCAGTACTTC.

For the CDR3, the DNA is TGTGCCAGCAGTTTCGAGGGGGCAGCTGGAGCTTTCTTT. Translating gives CASSFEGAAGAFF. The chain carries TRBV12-3 or TRBV12-4 and TRBJ1-1, with 7 positions matching TRBD1. CDR3 length: 13 residues. With V trimmed by 3 bases and J by 10 bases, 8 bases remained unmatched.

CDR3 protein: CASSLKAAQNTEAFF. Written as DNA, the CDR3 is TGTGCCAGCAGCCTAAAAGCAGCTCAGAACACTGAAGCTTTCTTT. The chain joins TRBV7-8 to TRBJ1-1; no firm D call. V gave up 5 bases and J gave up 1 base, with 14 bases separating them. This CDR3 region has 15 residues. Germline-derived CDR1 and CDR2 are SGHVS and FQNEAQ.

This clonotype was seen a few times. The chain links TRBV5-1 to TRBJ2-6; the D gene is possibly TRBD1 (5 bases). The germline V gene encodes CDR1 SGHRS and CDR2 YFSETQ. The CDR3 contains 19 residues. V lost 4 bases and J lost 2, with 22 bases in between. The CDR3 nucleotides read TGCGCCAGCAGCCCCCCGTCCAGTGCCAGGGTCCCTGGGGCCAACGTCCTGACTTTC. It specifies CASSPPSSARVPGANVLTF.

V is TRBV27 and J is TRBJ2-1; 8 bases map to TRBD2. This CDR3 spans 15 amino acids. V lost 3 bases, J lost 3 bases, and 4 bases stayed unmatched. The germline gives CDR1 MNHEY, CDR2 SMNVEV (reference sequence). CDR3 DNA: TGTGCCAGCAGTTTGCCGGGAGGGCTCTACAATGAGCAGTTCTTC. Protein product: CASSLPGGLYNEQFF.

This clonotype has only a few counts. The CDR3 DNA is TGCGCCAGCAGCTTGGGACTAGCGACCACAGATACGCAGTATTTT. Protein: CASSLGLATTDTQYF. The V gene is TRBV5-1, the J gene TRBJ2-3, with 8 nucleotides matching TRBD2. The germline gives CDR1 SGHRS, CDR2 YFSETQ. V was pared by 0 bases and J by 2 bases, with 2 bases of the junction left unmatched. The CDR3 has 15 amino acids.

This clonotype was detected only a few times. The chain uses TRBV27 and TRBJ2-7; D is perhaps TRBD1 (6 bases). Trimming shortened V by 3 bases and J by 7 bases, and 13 bases separated the two germline ends. CDR1 and CDR2 from the germline V gene are MNHEY and SMNVEV (reference sequence). The CDR3 is 13 amino acids. In DNA, the CDR3 is TGTGCCAGCAGTTTCAATCCCCAGGGGGAGCAGTACTTC. Protein sequence: CASSFNPQGEQYF.

This clonotype was seen only a few times. V gene TRBV20-1 combines with J gene TRBJ2-7; the D gene is possibly TRBD2 (6 bases). V was trimmed by 4 bases and J by 7 bases, leaving 26 bases between them. The CDR3 has 16 residues. Germline V gene lookup returns CDR1 DFQATT and CDR2 SNEGSKA (reference sequence). The chain's CDR3 is CSATTLEGTAGREQYF. The CDR3 nucleotides read TGCAGTGCTACCACCCTGGAGGGGACGGCCGGCCGGGAGCAGTACTTC.

This chain connects TRBV9 to TRBJ2-3; D is perhaps TRBD2 (5 bases). The CDR3 length is 15 residues. Germline values: CDR1 SGDLS, CDR2 YYNGEE. Between the trimmed V and J ends, which lost 0 bases and 2 bases, there was a span of 10 bases. The CDR3 region is CASSVASTYTDTQYF. CDR3 coding DNA: TGTGCCAGCAGCGTAGCTAGCACCTACACAGATACGCAGTATTTT.